Following are 9 T cell receptor beta chains from one sample sequenced in a study of cytomegalovirus exposure and HLA in healthy donors. Primers for the PCR totalled 60 Vbeta and 13 Jbeta. Produced via immunoSEQ multiplex PCR; TCRdb's table is partial and in-frame only. This table holds about 130,000 clones, 80% to 90% found once. Source material: PBMCs. The receptors were gathered from a woman aged 30 to 39 in good health and CMV-seronegative.

This clone was seen just once. The same CDR3 is also encoded by other DNA sequences in this sample. The chain couples TRBV6-5 to TRBJ1-2; tentative D call: TRBD1 (5 bases). Trimming shortened V by 6 bases and J by 4 bases, and 12 bases separated the two germline ends. Germline CDR1 is MNHEY and CDR2 is SVGAGI. The CDR3 has 13 amino acids. The CDR3 loop is CASRRDRSYGYTF. In DNA form, the CDR3 reads TGTGCCAGCAGAAGAGACAGATCCTATGGCTACACCTTC.

This clone has only a few counts. V gene TRBV7-8 combines with J gene TRBJ2-1; TRBD1 aligns across 8 bases. The CDR3 consists of 16 residues. Germline CDR1 reads SGHVS; CDR2 reads FQNEAQ. Germline trimming cut 5 bases from V and 1 base from J; bases unmatched to any gene: 7. CDR3 in amino acids: CASSPRTGKSYNEQFF. CDR3 DNA sequence: TGTGCCAGCAGCCCTCGGACAGGGAAATCCTACAATGAGCAGTTCTTC. Full variable domain (remainder filled in from reference TRBV7-8 and TRBJ2-1): GAGVSQSPRYKVAKRGQDVALRCDPISGHVSLFWYQQALGQGPEFLTYFQNEAQLDKSGLPSDRFFAERPEGSVSTLKIQRTQQEDSAVYLCASSPRTGKSYNEQFFGPGTRLTVL.

This chain joins TRBV27 and TRBJ2-7; 8 bases fit TRBD1. J gave up 2 bases and V 4 bases, and 13 bases lay outside the gene matches. The CDR3 spans 17 residues. The V gene's germline CDR1 is MNHEY and CDR2 SMNVEV (reference sequence). CDR3 coding DNA: TGTGCCAGCAGTTCACCATTTACAGGGGGTAACCCCTACGAGCAGTACTTC. Protein product: CASSSPFTGGNPYEQYF.

This clone has a single count. The V gene is TRBV18, the J gene TRBJ1-4; 10 nucleotides agree with TRBD1. The CDR3 is 15 residues long. V was pared by 8 bases and J by 8 bases, with 11 bases of the junction left unmatched. Germline loops: CDR1 KGHSH, CDR2 LQKENI. CDR3 sequence reads: CASRPLTGGDEKLFF. DNA of the CDR3: TGTGCCAGCCGGCCACTGACAGGGGGCGACGAAAAACTGTTTTTT.

The CDR3 loop reads CASSPSGDGGYTF. DNA for the CDR3: TGTGCCAGCTCACCGTCGGGAGATGGAGGCTACACCTTC. This chain joins TRBV18 and TRBJ1-2; no firm D call. The V end lost 3 bases, the J end lost 8 bases, and 13 bases lay between the germline ends. Germline CDR1 KGHSH, CDR2 LQKENI. The CDR3 is 13 residues long.

This chain joins TRBV7-2 and TRBJ2-2, with D perhaps matching TRBD1 (6 bases). The germline gives CDR1 SGHTA, CDR2 FQGNSA. With 1 base removed from V and 0 bases from J, the gap between germline ends came to 12 bases. This CDR3 is built from 17 residues. In DNA form, the CDR3 reads TGTGCCAGCAGCTTAGTGGGTGGGGGCACGAACACCGGGGAGCTGTTTTTT. Translated, it gives CASSLVGGGTNTGELFF.

The chain carries TRBV18 and TRBJ2-3, with D perhaps TRBD2 (5 bases). Trimming took 3 bases from V and 1 from J, leaving 14 bases between them. CDR1 and CDR2 from the germline V gene are KGHSH and LQKENI. The CDR3 length is 16 residues. CDR3 coding DNA: TGTGCCAGCTCACCGACGGAGCGGAGTGGCACAGATACGCAGTATTTT. It codes for CASSPTERSGTDTQYF.

The genes are TRBV13 and TRBJ2-7; TRBD1 matches at 9 bases. The junction had 6 bases not matched to a gene; V was cut back by 5 bases and J by 1 base. Per the germline V gene, CDR1 is PRHDT and CDR2 is FYEKMQ (reference sequence). The CDR3 consists of 15 residues. Here the CDR3 DNA reads TGTGCCAGCAGCCCAGCCGGGACAGGGTCCTACGAGCAGTACTTC. Translated: CASSPAGTGSYEQYF.

The chain is built from TRBV18 and TRBJ1-1; D remains unclear. CDR1 and CDR2 from the germline V gene are KGHSH and LQKENI. V lost 6 bases to trimming and J lost 3 bases, with 17 bases between them. The CDR3 totals 15 residues. The CDR3 loop is CASSLPGKRDTEAFF. CDR3 coding DNA: TGTGCCAGCTCCCTTCCGGGGAAGAGGGACACTGAAGCTTTCTTT.